The rows below give T cell receptor beta chains drawn from one sample of a study of blood T cells in healthy people across ages. TCRdb itself ran the 5' RACE reads through MiXCR, one entry per CDR3 protein. The sample carries fewer than 1.5 million distinct CDR3 sequences, roughly 40% recorded once. Input material: blood. The origin of the receptors is a woman aged 18-35 years in good health. CDR3s include the opening cysteine and the closing phenylalanine or tryptophan. The order of the fields is V gene, clone size, D gene, J gene, CDR3 DNA, CDR3 protein. A D gene is named only where the DNA matches it firmly. Clone size appears in some rows only: once, few, many, or a class for an expanded clone.

v_call: TRBV16
clone_size: many
d_call: -
j_call: TRBJ2-7
cdr3_nt: TGTGCCAGCAGCCAGTCGGGACCCTCCTACGAGCAGTACTTC
cdr3_aa: CASSQSGPSYEQYF

v_call: TRBV4-1
clone_size: -
d_call: -
j_call: TRBJ2-7
cdr3_nt: TGCGCCAGCAGCCAAGGTTTAGGACCGACTTACCACGAGCAGTACTTC
cdr3_aa: CASSQGLGPTYHEQYF

v_call: TRBV10-3
clone_size: -
d_call: TRBD1
j_call: TRBJ2-7
cdr3_nt: TGTGCCATCAATCCCGGGACAGGGGTTGACGAGCAGTACTTC
cdr3_aa: CAINPGTGVDEQYF

v_call: TRBV11-2
clone_size: few
d_call: -
j_call: TRBJ2-3
cdr3_nt: TGTGCCAGCAAAGGGTACCCACGGGGCCGAAGCACAGATACGCAGTATTTT
cdr3_aa: CASKGYPRGRSTDTQYF

v_call: TRBV5-1
clone_size: -
d_call: -
j_call: TRBJ1-5
cdr3_nt: TGCGCCAGCAGCTTGGACGGAGGCAGTAGTAATCAGCCCCAGCATTTT
cdr3_aa: CASSLDGGSSNQPQHF

v_call: TRBV29-1
clone_size: few
d_call: -
j_call: TRBJ1-5
cdr3_nt: TGCAGCGTAGGACCGGAGCCCCAGCATTTT
cdr3_aa: CSVGPEPQHF

v_call: TRBV28
clone_size: many
d_call: TRBD2
j_call: TRBJ2-1
cdr3_nt: TGTGCCAGCAGTTTAGGCGGGGGGATCTACAATGAGCAGTTCTTC
cdr3_aa: CASSLGGGIYNEQFF

v_call: TRBV20-1
clone_size: -
d_call: -
j_call: TRBJ1-5
cdr3_nt: TGCAGTGCTAGAGATCACCGGGCCAATCAGCCCCAGCATTTT
cdr3_aa: CSARDHRANQPQHF

v_call: TRBV20-1
clone_size: few
d_call: TRBD1
j_call: TRBJ1-5
cdr3_nt: TGCAGTGCTAGCAGGGGGCCTGAGAGCAATCAGCCCCAGCATTTT
cdr3_aa: CSASRGPESNQPQHF

v_call: TRBV20-1
clone_size: -
d_call: TRBD2
j_call: TRBJ2-5
cdr3_nt: TGCAGTGCCCATCTAGCGGGGGGGCCCTTGACGGAGACCCAGTACTTC
cdr3_aa: CSAHLAGGPLTETQYF

v_call: TRBV6-5
clone_size: -
d_call: -
j_call: TRBJ1-5
cdr3_nt: TGTGCCAGCAGTTACTCCGAGGGTAGGCCCCAGCATTTT
cdr3_aa: CASSYSEGRPQHF

v_call: TRBV7-2
clone_size: -
d_call: -
j_call: TRBJ1-2
cdr3_nt: TGTGCCAGCAGCCCTAATACAGGGCTTTGGGGCTATGGCTACACCTTC
cdr3_aa: CASSPNTGLWGYGYTF

v_call: TRBV7-9
clone_size: few
d_call: -
j_call: TRBJ2-7
cdr3_nt: TGTGCCAGCAGCACTCCGACAGGTCCCTACGAGCAGTACTTC
cdr3_aa: CASSTPTGPYEQYF

v_call: TRBV7-3
clone_size: once
d_call: TRBD2
j_call: TRBJ2-1
cdr3_nt: TGTGCCAGCAGCACAACGACTAGCGGGAGGGTTAGCTCCTACAATGAGCAGTTCTTC
cdr3_aa: CASSTTTSGRVSSYNEQFF

v_call: TRBV29-1
clone_size: -
d_call: TRBD1
j_call: TRBJ1-2
cdr3_nt: TGCAGCCCCTACCCGACAGGGAAGGATGGCTACACCTTC
cdr3_aa: CSPYPTGKDGYTF